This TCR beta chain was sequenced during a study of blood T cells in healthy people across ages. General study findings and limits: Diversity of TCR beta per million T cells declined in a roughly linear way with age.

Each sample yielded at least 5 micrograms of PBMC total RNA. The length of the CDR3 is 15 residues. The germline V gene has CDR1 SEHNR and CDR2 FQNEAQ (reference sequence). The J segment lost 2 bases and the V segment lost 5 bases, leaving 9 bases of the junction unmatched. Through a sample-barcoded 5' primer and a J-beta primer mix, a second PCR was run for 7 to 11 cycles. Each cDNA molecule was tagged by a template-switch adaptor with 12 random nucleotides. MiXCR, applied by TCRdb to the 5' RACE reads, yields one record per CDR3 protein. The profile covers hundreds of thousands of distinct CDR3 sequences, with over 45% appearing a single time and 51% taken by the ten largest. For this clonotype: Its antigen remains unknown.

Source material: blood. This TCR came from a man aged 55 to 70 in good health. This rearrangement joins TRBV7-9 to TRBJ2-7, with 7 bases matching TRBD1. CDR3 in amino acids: CASSGLGQAAYEQYF. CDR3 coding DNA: TGTGCCAGCAGCGGCCTAGGACAGGCCGCCTACGAGCAGTACTTC.